These 21 T cell receptor beta chains were sequenced from one sample in a study of blood T cell repertoires in COVID-19. TCRdb's copy holds only in-frame clones and misses some; the assay was immunoSEQ multiplex PCR. The sample consists of more than 150,000 clones, about 88% of them appearing once. Sequenced input: peripheral blood. These receptors all come from a man aged 65-85 years with active or convalescent COVID-19.

In this sample, this clone turned up a few times. The chain uses TRBV29-1 and TRBJ2-7, with TRBD2 identical over 12 bases. The CDR3 is made up of 14 amino acids. V was pared by 0 bases and J by 10 bases, with 7 bases of the junction left unmatched. Looked up from germline, CDR1 is SQVTM and CDR2 is ANQGSEA. The CDR3 DNA follows: TGCAGCGTTGAAGATGGGCTAGCGGGGGGGCAACAGTACTTC. Amino acids: CSVEDGLAGGQQYF.

The gene calls are TRBV3-1 (or the pseudogene TRBV3-2) and TRBJ2-3, with TRBD2 matching over 8 bases. Germline lookup yields CDR1 LGHDT and CDR2 YNNKEL (reference sequence). The CDR3 runs to 17 residues. Losses at the gene ends were 7 bases for V and 0 bases for J; bases not matched to a gene: 12. The DNA of the CDR3 is TGTGCCAGCACCCGACATGCGACTAGCGCCAGCACAGATACGCAGTATTTT. This sequence encodes CASTRHATSASTDTQYF.

The chain carries TRBV4-3 and TRBJ1-2; 8 nucleotides agree with TRBD1. From germline, CDR1 is LGHNA and CDR2 YSLEER. Trimming at V came to 3 bases and at J to 2 bases, leaving 5 bases not matched to a gene. The CDR3 covers 15 residues. The CDR3 region has the DNA TGCGCCAGCAGCCACCCGGGACAGGCGAACTATGGCTACACCTTC. Its protein is CASSHPGQANYGYTF.

DNA of the CDR3: TGTGCCAGCAGCGCGGGGCCTGGCTCCTACAATGAGCAGTTCTTC. Translation: CASSAGPGSYNEQFF. V usage is TRBV11-2 and J usage is TRBJ2-1; D is possibly TRBD2 (6 bases). The ends were cut back, 5 bases at V and 0 bases at J, with 11 bases in the middle. CDR3 length: 15 residues. CDR1 SGHAT and CDR2 FQNNGV come from the germline V gene.

DNA for the CDR3: TGCAGCGTTGGGGCGGGGCAGGAGCAGTACTTC. Amino acid sequence: CSVGAGQEQYF. The chain carries TRBV29-1 and TRBJ2-7; TRBD2 is a possible D gene (6 bases). Per the germline V gene, CDR1 is SQVTM and CDR2 is ANQGSEA. The CDR3 consists of 11 residues. V was pared by 4 bases and J by 7 bases, with 11 bases between.

The chain's CDR3 is CASSSAVAQPQHF. The CDR3 DNA follows: TGTGCCAGCAGCTCCGCTGTGGCTCAGCCCCAGCATTTT. This rearrangement joins TRBV7-9 to TRBJ1-5; D ambiguous. With 4 bases removed from V and 6 bases from J, the gap between germline ends came to 10 bases. This CDR3 is built from 13 residues. Per germline, CDR1 SEHNR and CDR2 FQNEAQ (reference sequence).

V usage is TRBV28 and J usage is TRBJ1-5, with D unclear. V lost 3 bases to trimming and J lost 2 bases, with 11 bases between them. Germline CDR1 reads MDHEN; CDR2 reads SYDVKM. The CDR3 is 15 residues long. CDR3 sequence: CASSFEVWGNQPQHF. Written as DNA, the CDR3 is TGTGCCAGCAGTTTTGAGGTATGGGGCAATCAGCCCCAGCATTTT.

The rearrangement uses TRBV15 and TRBJ2-1, with 13 bases that match TRBD2. This CDR3 region has 15 residues. With 3 bases clipped from V and 13 bases from J, the junction kept 9 bases outside the gene matches. Per germline, CDR1 LNHNV and CDR2 YYDKDF (reference sequence). CDR3 residues: CATSRGTGLAGVQFF. CDR3 DNA: TGTGCCACCAGCAGGGGTACCGGACTAGCGGGAGTTCAGTTCTTC.

This rearrangement joins TRBV5-1 to TRBJ1-2, with D unclear. Germline CDR1 SGHRS, CDR2 YFSETQ. The CDR3 contains 13 residues. V was clipped by 4 bases and J by 5 bases, with 12 bases between them. The CDR3 reads CASSPEAPYGYTF. In DNA form, the CDR3 reads TGCGCCAGCAGCCCGGAGGCACCTTATGGCTACACCTTC.

The J gene is TRBJ2-7, the V gene TRBV6-5; D is ambiguous. The germline V gene encodes CDR1 MNHEY and CDR2 SVGAGI. V was pared by 0 bases and J by 1 base, with 4 bases between. The CDR3 covers 13 residues. The DNA of the CDR3 is TGTGCCAGCAGTTACTCGACTTCCTACGAGCAGTACTTC. Translation: CASSYSTSYEQYF.

J is TRBJ1-1 and V is TRBV5-1, with 10 nucleotides matching TRBD1. Looked up from germline, CDR1 is SGHRS and CDR2 is YFSETQ. This CDR3 region has 14 residues. The V segment lost 7 bases and the J segment 3 bases; nucleotides outside the gene matches: 6. Here the CDR3 reads CASGTGAVDTEAFF. For the CDR3, the DNA is TGCGCCAGCGGGACAGGGGCGGTAGACACTGAAGCTTTCTTT.

This chain uses TRBV4-3 with TRBJ2-1; 10 positions match TRBD1. The CDR3 covers 14 residues. Losses at the gene ends were 4 bases for V and 7 bases for J; bases not matched to a gene: 4. CDR1 LGHNA and CDR2 YSLEER come from the germline V gene. The CDR3 reads CASSRDRGLNEQFF. CDR3 nucleotide sequence: TGCGCCAGCAGCCGGGACAGGGGCTTGAATGAGCAGTTCTTC.

The rearrangement uses TRBV19 and TRBJ2-1; 8 bases align to TRBD2. V gave up 4 bases and J gave up 6 bases; unmatched junction bases: 14. Per germline, CDR1 LNHDA and CDR2 SQIVND (reference sequence). The CDR3 runs 17 residues. In nucleotides, the CDR3 is TGTGCCAGTAGTAAACAGCGGGCGGCGGGAGGTACCAATGAGCAGTTCTTC. The encoded protein is CASSKQRAAGGTNEQFF.

The rearrangement joins TRBV19 to TRBJ2-5; D not certain. In germline, CDR1 is LNHDA, CDR2 SQIVND (reference sequence). Deletions cut 6 bases from V and 5 bases from J, with 16 bases between. The CDR3 is 14 residues long. The CDR3 sequence is CASSPAVLVETQYF. CDR3 bases: TGTGCCAGTAGCCCCGCGGTGCTAGTCGAGACCCAGTACTTC.

This clone was counted at least ten times. The V call is TRBV5-4, the J call TRBJ2-3; TRBD1 matches 7 bases. The CDR3 consists of 14 residues. Trimming took 4 bases from V and 2 from J; bases not matched to a gene: 4. Germline CDR1 and CDR2: SGHNT and YYREEE (reference sequence). The CDR3 coding sequence is TGTGCCAGCAGCCGGACAGGCCACACAGATACGCAGTATTTT. Translated, it gives CASSRTGHTDTQYF.

The chain links TRBV5-1 to TRBJ2-2, with D possibly matching TRBD1 (6 bases). The CDR3 has 15 amino acids. V shed 4 bases and J shed 3 bases, with 13 bases lying between them. CDR1 and CDR2 (germline): SGHRS, YFSETQ. The CDR3 DNA sequence: TGCGCCAGCAGCCCCCGGACAGAAGACACCGGGGAGCTGTTTTTT. This translates into CASSPRTEDTGELFF.

The chain uses TRBV7-2 and TRBJ1-2, with 11 bases identical to TRBD1. Germline V gene lookup returns CDR1 SGHTA and CDR2 FQGNSA. CDR3 length: 17 amino acids. The V and J ends lost 1 base and 4 bases, in that order; junction bases with no gene match: 8. The CDR3: CASSLVSGDRGSYGYTF. The CDR3 coding sequence is TGTGCCAGCAGCTTAGTGTCCGGGGACAGGGGGTCCTATGGCTACACCTTC.

The chain links TRBV25-1 to TRBJ1-4; tentatively, D is TRBD1 (5 bases). Germline V gene lookup returns CDR1 MGHDK and CDR2 SYGVNS. The ends were cut back, 7 bases at V and 6 bases at J, with 18 bases in the middle. This CDR3 spans 15 amino acids. Here the CDR3 DNA reads TGTGCCAGCACCTCACTGTCAGGGTTCTATGAAAAACTGTTTTTT. Amino acids: CASTSLSGFYEKLFF.

About this clone itself: Other DNA sequences in this sample translate to the same CDR3. The chain links TRBV18 to TRBJ1-1; D might be TRBD1 (5 bases). V was cut by 0 bases and J by 1 base, with 9 bases left in between. CDR3 length equals 15 residues. CDR1 is KGHSH and CDR2 is LQKENI in the germline V gene. The CDR3 sequence: CASSPPGGANTEAFF. CDR3 nucleotides: TGTGCCAGCTCACCACCGGGGGGAGCGAACACTGAAGCTTTCTTT. Looking up the rest from reference TRBV18 and TRBJ1-1 gives the full variable domain: NAGVMQNPRHLVRRRGQEARLRCSPMKGHSHVYWYRQLPEEGLKFMVYLQKENIIDESGMPKERFSAEFPKEGPSILRIQQVVRGDSAAYFCASSPPGGANTEAFFGQGTRLTVV.

The rearrangement links TRBV6-2 or TRBV6-3 to TRBJ1-5, with D possibly matching TRBD1 (6 bases). The CDR3 loop spans 15 amino acids. The germline gives CDR1 MNHEY, CDR2 SVGEGT. With 2 bases removed from V and 4 bases from J, the gap between germline ends came to 12 bases. Here the CDR3 DNA reads TGTGCCAGCAGTTACGGGGACAAGGAGAATCAGCCCCAGCATTTT. Amino acids: CASSYGDKENQPQHF.

The gene calls are TRBV18 and TRBJ2-7; 7 nucleotides align to TRBD1. With V trimmed by 3 bases and J by 2 bases, 4 bases remained unmatched. Germline CDR1 reads KGHSH; CDR2 reads LQKENI. The CDR3 runs to 14 residues. This CDR3 reads CASSPPGQPYEQYF. The CDR3 region has the DNA TGTGCCAGCTCACCCCCGGGACAGCCCTACGAGCAGTACTTC. Looking up the rest from reference TRBV18 and TRBJ2-7 gives the full variable domain: NAGVMQNPRHLVRRRGQEARLRCSPMKGHSHVYWYRQLPEEGLKFMVYLQKENIIDESGMPKERFSAEFPKEGPSILRIQQVVRGDSAAYFCASSPPGQPYEQYFGPGTRLTVT.